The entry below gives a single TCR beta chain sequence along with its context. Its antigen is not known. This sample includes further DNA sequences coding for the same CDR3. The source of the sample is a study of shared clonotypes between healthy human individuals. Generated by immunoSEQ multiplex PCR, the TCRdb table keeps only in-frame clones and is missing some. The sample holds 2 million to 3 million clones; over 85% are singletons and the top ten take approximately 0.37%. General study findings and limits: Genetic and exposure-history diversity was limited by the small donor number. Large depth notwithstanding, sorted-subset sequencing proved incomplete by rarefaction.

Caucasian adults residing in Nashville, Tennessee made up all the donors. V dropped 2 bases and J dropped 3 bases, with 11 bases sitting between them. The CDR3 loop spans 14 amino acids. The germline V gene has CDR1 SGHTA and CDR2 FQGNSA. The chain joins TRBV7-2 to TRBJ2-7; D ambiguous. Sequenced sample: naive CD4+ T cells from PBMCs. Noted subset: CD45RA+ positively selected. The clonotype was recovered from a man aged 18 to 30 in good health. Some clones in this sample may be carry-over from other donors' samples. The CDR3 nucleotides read TGTGCCAGCAGCTTACGTTCGTCTGGCTACGAGCAGTACTTC. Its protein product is CASSLRSSGYEQYF.